This T cell receptor beta chain was identified during a study of T-cell reconstitution after alpha-beta-depleted transplantation in children. General study results and limits: Several hundred expanded graft clones reportedly were the source of alpha-beta T cells about two months after transplant. Among T cells one year after transplant, newly produced cells accounted for most counts and diversity. TCRbeta diversity was high at day 60 in some patients (a result of surviving recipient T cells and thymic progenitors).

This clonotype was observed a handful of times. What it binds is unknown. Germline-derived CDR1 and CDR2 are SGHVS and FNYEAQ. The CDR3 sequence is 16 residues long. Trimming cost V 3 bases and J 0 bases, with 14 bases left between them. The authors prepared the TCRbeta library with unique molecular identifiers. TCRdb processed the PCR reads anew with MiXCR; each CDR3 protein has one entry. The table records around 960,000 distinct CDR3 sequences, about 26% of them present only once. This chain joins TRBV7-6 and TRBJ1-2; tentative D call: TRBD1 (6 bases). The sequence was obtained from a boy less than two years old who had a stem cell transplant for SCID, so the T cells may come from the graft donor. Sequencing was performed on PBMCs, mostly from graft donor cells, taken 360 days after TCRalphabeta/CD19-depleted stem cell transplant. CDR3 DNA: TGTGCCAGCAGCTTTGAACCGGACAGTTCTAACTATGGCTACACCTTC. This gives the protein CASSFEPDSSNYGYTF.